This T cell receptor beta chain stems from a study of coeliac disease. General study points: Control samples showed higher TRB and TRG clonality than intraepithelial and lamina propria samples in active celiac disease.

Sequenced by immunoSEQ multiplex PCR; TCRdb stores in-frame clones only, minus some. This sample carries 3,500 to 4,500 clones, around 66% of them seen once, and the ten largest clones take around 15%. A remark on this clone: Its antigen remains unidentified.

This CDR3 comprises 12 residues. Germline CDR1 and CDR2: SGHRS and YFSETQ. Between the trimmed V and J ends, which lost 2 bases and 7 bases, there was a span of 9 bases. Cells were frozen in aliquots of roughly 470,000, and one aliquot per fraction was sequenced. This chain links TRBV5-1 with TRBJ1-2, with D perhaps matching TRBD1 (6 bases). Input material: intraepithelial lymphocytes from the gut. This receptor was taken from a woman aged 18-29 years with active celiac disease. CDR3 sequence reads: CASSLQGAGYTF. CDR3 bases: TGCGCCAGCAGCTTACAGGGCGCTGGCTACACCTTC.